This T cell receptor (beta chain) was sequenced during a study of early T cells in non-severe SARS-CoV-2 infection. At the level of the study: Unpaired chains resulted from sequencing bulk RNA of unsorted whole blood. The study's findings and limits: Matching with VDJdb favored anti-spike CD8 responses (missing private and CD4 specificities).

A few counts support this clonotype. The antigen remains unidentified. Attachment of unique molecular identifiers to individual cDNA molecules was performed. TCRdb processed the 5' RACE reads anew with MiXCR; each CDR3 protein has one entry. The repertoire consists of tens of thousands of distinct CDR3 sequences, with roughly 12% occurring once and the leading ten covering less than 5%. The sequence derives from an adult who was a healthcare worker with PCR-confirmed SARS-CoV-2 infection or an uninfected control (not recorded which). The sample comprised whole blood.

For the CDR3, the DNA is TGTGCCAGCAGCCAAGGAGAACTAGCGGGGGGTATAGGGTATTTT. This sequence encodes CASSQGELAGGIGYF. The chain carries TRBV3-1 and TRBJ2-3, with TRBD2 matching 12 bases. Germline CDR1 is LGHDT and CDR2 is YNNKEL (reference sequence). The CDR3 runs to 15 residues. J lost 14 bases, V lost 1 base, and 10 bases had no gene match.